Detailed here is one T cell receptor (beta chain). Antigen specificity is unknown. The data stem from a study of cytomegalovirus exposure and HLA in healthy donors. Whole-study results and caveats: Reportedly, TCR beta sequences accurately predicted HLA-A and HLA-B alleles in most subjects. Clonal expansion, a later analysis showed, was greater in HLA-associated TCR beta chains than in equally common others. In a later analysis, V- and J-gene trimming of beta chains associated with a DCLRE1C missense variant, replicated independently.

The PCR contained 60 Vbeta and 13 Jbeta primers. In the source study's methods: Unique TCR beta chains numbered about 79 million in a later analysis, with around 10 million shared. Assay: immunoSEQ multiplex PCR; the TCRdb copy retains only in-frame clones and omits some. V, J and clone size were drawn from that table, and D and trimming were deduced from the DNA. The sample has under 200,000 clones, approximately 83% seen once. Germline V gene sequence: CDR1 SGHDN, CDR2 FVKESK. This CDR3 has 17 amino acids. V gave up 4 bases and J gave up 1 base; unmatched junction bases: 6. Specimen: PBMCs. This chain links TRBV14 with TRBJ2-3; 12 nucleotides line up with TRBD2. The origin of this receptor is a young man in good health and CMV-seropositive. The CDR3: CASSPQRTSGGTDTQYF. The CDR3 DNA reads TGTGCCAGCAGCCCTCAAAGGACTAGCGGGGGCACAGATACGCAGTATTTT.